This T cell receptor beta chain was sequenced for a study of blood T cell repertoires in COVID-19. As for the study in general: T cells, B-cell-depleted T cells, or PBMCs provided the cDNA or gDNA that served as material.

Authors' processing steps: Scientists estimated how many nucleated cells there were by amplifying reference gene primers. Assay: immunoSEQ multiplex PCR; the TCRdb copy retains only in-frame clones and omits some. Clone size and the V and J calls come from that table; the DNA yielded D and trimming. The table lists 200,000 or so clones, about 88% of them singletons. The CDR3 has 15 amino acids. V was trimmed by 3 bases and J by 2 bases, leaving 11 bases between them. Looked up from germline, CDR1 is LNHDA and CDR2 is SQIVND (reference sequence). The V and J genes are TRBV19 and TRBJ2-1, with a tentative D call TRBD2 (5 bases). This receptor was taken from a man in his 70s with active or convalescent COVID-19. Input material: peripheral blood. The CDR3 reads CASSMGRITYNEQFF. The CDR3 region has the DNA TGTGCCAGTAGTATGGGGAGAATCACCTACAATGAGCAGTTCTTC.